Below, 13 T cell receptor beta chains from the same sample are listed, as sequenced in a study of CD8 T cells in Susac syndrome (dated by TCRdb to 2018 to 2020). Preparation of the library involved the immunoSEQ multiplex PCR assay. RNA was extracted using the RNeasy kit, and roughly 0.5 to 1 microgram was reverse transcribed with random hexamers. The raw public data were reprocessed by TCRdb itself: fastp quality trimming at Q25, MiXCR clonotype calling, in-frame beta chains only. CDR3 protein duplicates are merged, each entry listing the most common genes and DNA. For this sample the table gives 150,000 to 200,000 distinct CDR3 sequences, of which 94% were detected only once. The ten largest clones represent roughly 0.099% of the sample. The sample taken for sequencing was CD4+ T cells from PBMCs. These receptor sequences come from a human donor with multiple sclerosis.

This clonotype was observed once. CDR3 bases: TGTGCCAGCAGCTTGACAGGGGGCGAGGATACGCAGTATTTT. Its protein product is CASSLTGGEDTQYF. The J gene is TRBJ2-3, the V gene TRBV5-4, with 9 bases fitting TRBD1. The CDR3 runs 14 residues. The J segment lost 6 bases and the V segment lost 1 base, leaving 3 bases of the junction unmatched. Germline V gene data show CDR1 as SGHNT and CDR2 as YYREEE (reference sequence).

The CDR3 region is CATSRRNQPQHF. Here the CDR3 DNA reads TGTGCCACCAGCAGAAGAAATCAGCCCCAGCATTTT. The chain uses TRBV15 and TRBJ1-5; the D is unclear. Trimming shortened V by 2 bases and J by 4 bases, and 3 bases separated the two germline ends. The CDR3 runs to 12 residues. CDR1 is LNHNV, CDR2 YYDKDF, per germline (reference sequence).

J is TRBJ2-1 and V is TRBV4-1, with D unclear. The V and J ends lost 2 bases and 11 bases respectively, with 16 bases between them. There are 14 residues in the CDR3. CDR1 and CDR2 from the germline V gene are MGHRA and YSYEKL. The CDR3 loop reads CASSQNIIGMQQFF. DNA for the CDR3: TGCGCCAGCAGCCAAAATATAATCGGAATGCAGCAGTTCTTC.

The chain has TRBV6-6 and TRBJ1-2; possible D gene TRBD1, 5 bases. Germline CDR1 is MNHNY and CDR2 is SVGAGI (reference sequence). V was cut by 2 bases and J by 7 bases, with 11 bases left in between. This CDR3 is built from 13 residues. The CDR3 DNA reads as TGTGCCAGCAGTTACGGGGACCGAGGTGGCTACACCTTC. This codes for CASSYGDRGGYTF.

The V and J genes are TRBV2 and TRBJ2-2; tentative D call: TRBD2 (5 bases). V was trimmed by 4 bases and J by 5 bases, leaving 8 bases between them. Germline CDR1 and CDR2: SNHLY and FYNNEI. The CDR3 extends over 13 amino acids. CDR3 protein: CASSGSGTGELFF. The CDR3 DNA is TGTGCCAGCAGTGGGTCGGGAACCGGGGAGCTGTTTTTT. Together with reference TRBV2 and TRBJ2-2, the CDR3 gives the full variable domain: EPEVTQTPSHQVTQMGQEVILRCVPISNHLYFYWYRQILGQKVEFLVSFYNNEISEKSEIFDDQFSVERPDGSNFTLKIRSTKLEDSAMYFCASSGSGTGELFFGEGSRLTVL.

The rearrangement joins TRBV20-1 to TRBJ1-4, with D hard to call. The CDR3 is 10 residues long. Trimming took 3 bases from V and 8 from J, leaving 4 bases between them. CDR1 and CDR2 (germline): DFQATT, SNEGSKA (reference sequence). CDR3 bases: TGCAGTGCTAGGAGAGAAAAACTGTTTTTT. As protein: CSARREKLFF.

The V and J genes are TRBV28 and TRBJ1-3; unclear D gene. This CDR3 comprises 11 residues. V lost 7 bases and J lost 7, with 8 bases in between. Germline V CDR1 and CDR2: MDHEN, SYDVKM. The CDR3 DNA reads TGTGCCAGCACCCTGGCGAACACCATATATTTT. Its protein is CASTLANTIYF.

This sequence joins TRBV12-3 or TRBV12-4 and TRBJ2-1; TRBD2 matches 13 bases. J lost 9 bases, V lost 6 bases, and 11 bases had no gene match. CDR3 length equals 16 residues. The CDR3 DNA sequence: TGTGCCAGCAGGAAAAGGACTAGCGGGAGTTCAGTTGAGCAGTTCTTC. Translating gives CASRKRTSGSSVEQFF.

The CDR3 loop reads CASNSDRAGGYTF. CDR3 in DNA: TGTGCCAGCAATTCGGACAGGGCTGGTGGCTACACCTTC. This sequence joins TRBV25-1 and TRBJ1-2; TRBD1 matches at 8 bases. The CDR3 consists of 13 residues. The junction had 8 bases not matched to a gene; V was cut back by 7 bases and J by 7 bases. Germline values: CDR1 MGHDK, CDR2 SYGVNS.

The gene calls are TRBV18 and TRBJ1-1; unclear D gene. V lost 2 bases, J lost 5 bases, and 9 bases lay in between. This CDR3 is built from 13 residues. Looked up from germline, CDR1 is KGHSH and CDR2 is LQKENI. This CDR3 is CASSPSLVTEAFF. The CDR3 DNA follows: TGTGCCAGCTCACCATCCCTGGTTACTGAAGCTTTCTTT.

The V call is TRBV6-1, the J call TRBJ2-2, with TRBD2 matching 12 bases. The length of the CDR3 is 18 residues. The V and J ends lost 6 bases and 5 bases, in that order; junction bases with no gene match: 13. Per the germline V gene, CDR1 is MNHNS and CDR2 is SASEGT. As DNA, the CDR3 is TGTGCCAGCAGCCCTCCCGGACTAGCGGGGTCGGGGACCGGGGAGCTGTTTTTT. Its protein product is CASSPPGLAGSGTGELFF.

In its sample, this clonotype was seen a few times. V is TRBV14 and J is TRBJ2-5, with 8 positions matching TRBD2. The CDR3 runs to 16 residues. The V segment lost 1 base and the J segment 2 bases; nucleotides outside the gene matches: 6. The germline CDR1 and CDR2 sequences are SGHDN and FVKESK. CDR3 bases: TGTGCCAGCAGCCAAGGACTACTAGCGGAGCAAGAGACCCAGTACTTC. Translation: CASSQGLLAEQETQYF.

V and J are TRBV5-1 and TRBJ2-4; 8 positions match TRBD1. Germline-derived CDR1 and CDR2 are SGHRS and YFSETQ. V shed 7 bases and J 7 bases; nucleotides not matched to a gene: 4. This CDR3 is built from 12 residues. CDR3 bases: TGCGCCAGCGCCGGGACAGGCAACATTCAGTACTTC. Protein sequence: CASAGTGNIQYF.